These 21 T cell receptor beta chains were sequenced from one sample in a study of T cell repertoires in cytomegalovirus infection. TCRdb independently ran MiXCR on the reads; one entry per CDR3 protein. The sample shows approximately 500,000 distinct CDR3 sequences, 10% to 12% of them seen only once. The sample taken for sequencing was PBMCs. Receptors originate from a human donor in good health (CMV status not recorded). Some clones in this sample may be carry-over from other donors' samples.

This clonotype was counted between two and nine times. The CDR3 protein is CASSPGHPQETQYF. The DNA of the CDR3 is TGTGCCAGCTCCCCCGGCCATCCCCAAGAGACCCAGTACTTC. The chain joins TRBV18 to TRBJ2-5, with D unresolved. Between the trimmed V and J ends, which lost 6 bases and 1 base, there was a span of 12 bases. The CDR3 runs 14 residues. Germline lookup yields CDR1 KGHSH and CDR2 LQKENI.

This clonotype has at least ten counts. The V gene is TRBV28, the J gene TRBJ1-1, with D possibly being TRBD1 (6 bases). The CDR3 is made up of 14 amino acids. Germline lookup yields CDR1 MDHEN and CDR2 SYDVKM. V gave up 4 bases and J gave up 0 bases, with 9 bases separating them. The CDR3 DNA is TGTGCCAGCAGTTACACAGGGATGAACACTGAAGCTTTCTTT. Protein: CASSYTGMNTEAFF.

With respect to this clonotype: Being one base from a much bigger clone, this may be a read error. The chain joins TRBV14 to TRBJ2-3; D assignment may be TRBD1 or TRBD2 (5 bases each). Germline CDR1 SGHDN, CDR2 FVKESK. The CDR3 contains 13 residues. V dropped 4 bases and J dropped 5 bases, with 10 bases sitting between them. The CDR3 loop reads CASSLSGGDTQYF. Written as DNA, the CDR3 is TGTGCCAGCAGCCTTTCTGGGGGAGATACGCAGTATTTT.

This clonotype was detected many times. V usage is TRBV7-3 and J usage is TRBJ2-3; 8 nucleotides match TRBD2. The V gene's germline CDR1 is SGHTA and CDR2 FQGTGA. This CDR3 is built from 17 residues. J lost 4 bases, V lost 0 bases, and 9 bases had no gene match. The CDR3 region is CASSLTLRGGIADTQYF. The CDR3 DNA is TGTGCCAGCAGCTTAACCCTACGGGGGGGTATCGCAGATACGCAGTATTTT.

This clonotype was counted many times. The chain links TRBV27 to TRBJ2-6, with 9 nucleotides matching TRBD1. With 6 bases clipped from V and 3 bases from J, the junction kept 6 bases outside the gene matches. The germline V gene has CDR1 MNHEY and CDR2 SMNVEV (reference sequence). This CDR3 comprises 16 residues. CDR3 coding DNA: TGTGCCAGCAGACTACAGGGGGCAGGTGGGGCCAACGTCCTGACTTTC. Translation: CASRLQGAGGANVLTF.

The rearrangement links TRBV4-2 to TRBJ2-7, with TRBD1 as a possible D gene (5 bases). Trimming removed 5 bases at V and 2 bases at J, with 22 bases between. Germline assignment: CDR1 LGHNA and CDR2 YNFKEQ. The CDR3 sequence is 17 residues long. This CDR3 is CASSSHHLADSPYEQYF. The DNA of the CDR3 is TGTGCCAGCAGCTCCCACCACCTGGCAGACAGCCCCTACGAGCAGTACTTC.

The chain couples TRBV7-9 to TRBJ1-1, with D possibly being TRBD1 (5 bases). In germline, CDR1 is SEHNR, CDR2 FQNEAQ (reference sequence). The CDR3 is 14 amino acids. V shed 5 bases and J shed 4 bases, with 14 bases lying between them. CDR3 in amino acids: CASSPRGRVTEAFF. In DNA, the CDR3 is TGTGCCAGCAGCCCCCGGGGGAGGGTCACTGAAGCTTTCTTT.

This clonotype occurred many times. The chain combines TRBV6-1 with TRBJ1-3, with unresolved D. Germline V CDR1 and CDR2: MNHNS, SASEGT. The CDR3 length is 14 residues. V gave up 3 bases and J gave up 4 bases, with 10 bases separating them. CDR3 residues: CASSDLEDGNTIYF. Here the CDR3 DNA reads TGTGCCAGCAGTGACCTCGAGGACGGAAACACCATATATTTT.

This clonotype has at least ten counts. The chain employs TRBV6-2 or TRBV6-3 and TRBJ2-3; 8 bases line up with TRBD2. Trimming cost V 6 bases and J 1 base; bases outside gene matches: 0. There are 13 residues in the CDR3. The V gene's germline CDR1 is MNHEY and CDR2 SVGEGT. CDR3 in DNA: TGTGCCAGCAGGACTAGCGGCACAGATACGCAGTATTTT. Protein: CASRTSGTDTQYF.

V usage is TRBV20-1 and J usage is TRBJ2-6; 10 positions match TRBD1. This CDR3 comprises 19 residues. CDR1 DFQATT and CDR2 SNEGSKA come from the germline V gene (reference sequence). Germline trimming cut 0 bases from V and 1 base from J; bases unmatched to any gene: 9. The CDR3 spells CSARDLDRGRGSGANVLTF. The DNA of the CDR3 is TGCAGTGCTAGAGATCTTGACAGGGGGCGGGGGTCTGGGGCCAACGTCCTGACTTTC.

The rearrangement uses TRBV20-1 and TRBJ1-2; D is perhaps TRBD1 (5 bases). The CDR3 extends over 16 amino acids. Per germline, CDR1 DFQATT and CDR2 SNEGSKA (reference sequence). The germline V and J ends were trimmed by 1 base and 4 bases, with 19 bases remaining between them. CDR3: CSARAPGPTETYGYTF. CDR3 sequence (DNA): TGCAGTGCTAGAGCCCCAGGACCGACAGAAACCTATGGCTACACCTTC.

This clonotype has ten or more counts. The J gene is TRBJ2-5, the V gene TRBV13, with 9 bases that match TRBD2. The J segment lost 4 bases and the V segment lost 5 bases, leaving 11 bases of the junction unmatched. CDR1 is PRHDT and CDR2 is FYEKMQ in the germline V gene (reference sequence). The CDR3 is 16 residues long. The CDR3 coding sequence is TGTGCCAGCAGCCAGAAGCAGGCGGGGGGGCGAGAGACCCAGTACTTC. Translation gives CASSQKQAGGRETQYF.

This clonotype was recorded at least ten times. The chain employs TRBV2 and TRBJ1-1; D might be TRBD1 (6 bases). This CDR3 region has 15 residues. CDR1 SNHLY and CDR2 FYNNEI come from the germline V gene. Trimming stripped 1 base from V and 4 bases from J, with 13 bases between. CDR3 region: CASSEEGGGSTEAFF. In DNA form, the CDR3 reads TGTGCCAGCAGTGAAGAAGGGGGAGGGAGCACTGAAGCTTTCTTT.

This clonotype was recorded at least ten times. The V and J genes are TRBV4-2 and TRBJ2-5; 10 nucleotides line up with TRBD2. J was trimmed by 2 bases and V by 0 bases; bases with no gene match: 3. Germline V lookup: CDR1 LGHNA, CDR2 YNFKEQ. The CDR3 runs 16 residues. This CDR3 is CASSQELAGVQETQYF. CDR3 DNA: TGTGCCAGCAGCCAAGAGCTAGCGGGGGTACAAGAGACCCAGTACTTC.

This clonotype has at least ten counts. The chain links TRBV7-3 to TRBJ2-7, with 9 bases matching TRBD1. The V gene's germline CDR1 is SGHTA and CDR2 FQGTGA. J was trimmed by 4 bases and V by 3 bases; bases with no gene match: 7. CDR3 length equals 15 residues. CDR3 DNA: TGTGCCAGCAGCTTCTCCGGGACAGGGAAGTACGAGCAGTACTTC. Amino acids: CASSFSGTGKYEQYF.

V is TRBV5-4 and J is TRBJ2-7, with 8 bases lining up with TRBD2. Trimming cost V 4 bases and J 0 bases; bases outside gene matches: 12. In germline, CDR1 is SGHNT, CDR2 YYREEE (reference sequence). The CDR3 extends over 17 amino acids. CDR3 in DNA: TGTGCCAGCAGCCCCTCGGGGGGCGGGAGGAGCTCCTACGAGCAGTACTTC. Translation: CASSPSGGGRSSYEQYF. The variable domain in full, completed from reference TRBV5-4 and TRBJ2-7, reads ETGVTQSPTHLIKTRGQQVTLRCSSQSGHNTVSWYQQALGQGPQFIFQYYREEENGRGNFPPRFSGLQFPNYSSELNVNALELDDSALYLCASSPSGGGRSSYEQYFGPGTRLTVT.

This clonotype has ten or more counts. The CDR3 nucleotides read TGTGCCAGCAGCCTTAGCTACCCAGCGGCCTCCTACGAGCAGTACTTC. Translation: CASSLSYPAASYEQYF. This sequence joins TRBV14 and TRBJ2-7; perhaps TRBD2 as D (5 bases). The germline V gene encodes CDR1 SGHDN and CDR2 FVKESK. CDR3 size: 16 residues. V was shortened by 4 bases and J by 0 bases, with 16 bases between the two germline ends.

The J gene is TRBJ2-4, the V gene TRBV3-1; D gene unclear. The CDR3 sequence is 17 residues long. The V end was cut by 4 bases, the J end by 0 bases, with 16 bases between. The germline CDR1 and CDR2 sequences are LGHDT and YNNKEL (reference sequence). The CDR3 sequence is CASSPSNTLLAKNIQYF. The CDR3, as DNA: TGTGCCAGCAGCCCTTCTAATACTCTCTTAGCCAAAAACATTCAGTACTTC.

The sample holds a few counts of this clonotype. The J gene is TRBJ1-5, the V gene TRBV2; tentative D call: TRBD1 (6 bases). The CDR3 extends over 16 amino acids. The V end lost 2 bases, the J end lost 3 bases, and 14 bases lay between the germline ends. The germline V gene encodes CDR1 SNHLY and CDR2 FYNNEI. CDR3 sequence (DNA): TGTGCCAGCAGTGAATGGCTGGACAGCATCAATCAGCCCCAGCATTTT. Translated, it gives CASSEWLDSINQPQHF.

In its sample, this clonotype was seen a few times. The rearrangement uses TRBV6-1 and TRBJ2-3; TRBD2 is a possible D gene (6 bases). There are 13 residues in the CDR3. V shed 11 bases and J shed 2 bases, with 14 bases lying between them. Germline CDR1 is MNHNS and CDR2 is SASEGT. CDR3 bases: TGTGCCGGGGGGACTCTTGTCACAGATACGCAGTATTTT. Encoded protein: CAGGTLVTDTQYF.

This clonotype has just a few counts. V gene TRBV4-2 combines with J gene TRBJ2-2; either TRBD1 or TRBD2 may supply D (6 bases each). The CDR3 has 17 amino acids. V was clipped by 5 bases and J by 0 bases, with 16 bases between them. Germline loops: CDR1 LGHNA, CDR2 YNFKEQ. The CDR3 sequence is CASSGGRGNSNTGELFF. Here the CDR3 DNA reads TGTGCCAGCAGCGGGGGCCGCGGGAATTCGAACACCGGGGAGCTGTTTTTT.